This T cell receptor (beta chain) is drawn from a study of T cells after yellow fever vaccination. On the study more broadly: The SMART-Seq v4 Ultra Low Input method served to prepare the low-cell-number fractions. Study results and limitations: The secondary response peaked faster, at day 5 versus 15, but was weaker. Across the CD4 and CD8 compartments, a small share of clonotypes was present in both.

Template switching by 5'RACE produced TCR cDNA, adding a universal primer site and UMIs. TCRdb independently ran MiXCR on the 5' RACE reads; one entry per CDR3 protein. The table has over 300,000 distinct CDR3 sequences, 4.1% seen once. In its sample, this clonotype was seen a few times. The antigen is not known. Germline lookup yields CDR1 DFQATT and CDR2 SNEGSKA (reference sequence). Trimming took 3 bases from V and 5 from J, leaving 13 bases between them. The CDR3 totals 13 residues. The origin of this receptor is a young man who received the YFV17D yellow fever vaccine. V gene TRBV20-1 combines with J gene TRBJ2-5; TRBD1 or TRBD2 may be the D gene (6 bases each). The material was PBMCs, obtained 5 days after the yellow fever booster vaccination. The CDR3 bases are TGCAGTGCTAGCCAAGGGGGGCAGGAGACCCAGTACTTC. Translated: CSASQGGQETQYF.